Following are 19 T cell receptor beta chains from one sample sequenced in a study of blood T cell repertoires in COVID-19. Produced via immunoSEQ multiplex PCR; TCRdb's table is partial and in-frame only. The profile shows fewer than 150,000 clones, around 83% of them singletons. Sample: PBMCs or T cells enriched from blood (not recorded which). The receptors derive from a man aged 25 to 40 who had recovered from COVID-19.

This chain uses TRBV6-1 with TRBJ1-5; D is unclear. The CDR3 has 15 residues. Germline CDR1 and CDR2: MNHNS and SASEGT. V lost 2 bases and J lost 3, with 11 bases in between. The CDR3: CASSETGEFNQPQHF. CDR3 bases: TGTGCCAGCAGTGAAACGGGAGAATTCAATCAGCCCCAGCATTTT.

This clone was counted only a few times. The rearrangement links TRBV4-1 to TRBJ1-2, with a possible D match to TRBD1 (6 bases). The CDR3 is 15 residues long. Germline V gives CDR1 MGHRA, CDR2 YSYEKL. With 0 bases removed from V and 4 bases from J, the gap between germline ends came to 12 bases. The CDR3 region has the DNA TGCGCCAGCAGCCAAGATCGGGACAAGGCCTATGGCTACACCTTC. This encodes CASSQDRDKAYGYTF.

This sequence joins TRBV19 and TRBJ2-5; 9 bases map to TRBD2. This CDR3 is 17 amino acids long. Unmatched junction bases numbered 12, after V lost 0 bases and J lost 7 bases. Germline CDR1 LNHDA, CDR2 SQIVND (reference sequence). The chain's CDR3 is CASSIDRSSGARGTQYF. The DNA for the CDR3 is TGTGCCAGTAGTATAGACCGCTCTAGCGGGGCCAGGGGGACCCAGTACTTC.

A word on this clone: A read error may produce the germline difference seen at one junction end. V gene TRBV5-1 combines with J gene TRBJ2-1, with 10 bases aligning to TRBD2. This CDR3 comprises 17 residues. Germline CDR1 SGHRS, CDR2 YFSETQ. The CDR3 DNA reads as TGCGCCAGCAGCGTGGAGGGACTAGCGACACACTACAGTGAGCAGTTCTTC. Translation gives CASSVEGLATHYSEQFF.

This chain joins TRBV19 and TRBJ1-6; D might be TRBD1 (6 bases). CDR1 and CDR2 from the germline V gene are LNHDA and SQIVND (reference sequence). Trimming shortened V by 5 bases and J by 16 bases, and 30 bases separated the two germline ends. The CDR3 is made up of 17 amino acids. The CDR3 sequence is CASSPGDGLTSTETLHF. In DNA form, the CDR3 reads TGTGCCAGTAGTCCAGGGGACGGGCTAACCTCCACCGAGACACTCCACTTT.

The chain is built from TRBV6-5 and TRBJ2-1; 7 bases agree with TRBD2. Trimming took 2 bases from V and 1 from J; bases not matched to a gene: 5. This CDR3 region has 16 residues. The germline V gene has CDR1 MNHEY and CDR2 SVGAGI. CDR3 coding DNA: TGTGCCAGCAGTTACGAGGGGAGGGTATCCTACAATGAGCAGTTCTTC. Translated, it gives CASSYEGRVSYNEQFF.

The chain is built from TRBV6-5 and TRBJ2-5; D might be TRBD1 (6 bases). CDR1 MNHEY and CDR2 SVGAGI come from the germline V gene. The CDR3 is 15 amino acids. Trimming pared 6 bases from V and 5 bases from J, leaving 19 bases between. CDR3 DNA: TGTGCCAGCAGGGGGGCCAAGGCAGGCACGGAGACCCAGTACTTC. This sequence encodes CASRGAKAGTETQYF.

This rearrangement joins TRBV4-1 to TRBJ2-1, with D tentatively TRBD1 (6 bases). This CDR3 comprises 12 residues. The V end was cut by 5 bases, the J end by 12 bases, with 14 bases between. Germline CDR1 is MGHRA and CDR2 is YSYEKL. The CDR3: CASSTDRLGQFF. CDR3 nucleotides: TGCGCCAGCAGCACCGACAGGCTAGGGCAGTTCTTC.

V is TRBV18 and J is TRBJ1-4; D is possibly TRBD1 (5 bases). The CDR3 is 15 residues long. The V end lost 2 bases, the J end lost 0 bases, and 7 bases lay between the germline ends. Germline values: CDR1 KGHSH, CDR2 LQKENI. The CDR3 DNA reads TGTGCCAGCTCACCAACACAGGCAACTAATGAAAAACTGTTTTTT. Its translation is CASSPTQATNEKLFF.

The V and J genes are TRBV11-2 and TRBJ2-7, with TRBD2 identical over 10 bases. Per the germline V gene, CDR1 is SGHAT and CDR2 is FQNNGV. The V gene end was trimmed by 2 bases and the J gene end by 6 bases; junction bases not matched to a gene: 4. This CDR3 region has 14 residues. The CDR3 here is CASSLRLAGAEQYF. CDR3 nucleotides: TGTGCCAGCAGCTTAAGGCTAGCGGGAGCCGAGCAGTACTTC.

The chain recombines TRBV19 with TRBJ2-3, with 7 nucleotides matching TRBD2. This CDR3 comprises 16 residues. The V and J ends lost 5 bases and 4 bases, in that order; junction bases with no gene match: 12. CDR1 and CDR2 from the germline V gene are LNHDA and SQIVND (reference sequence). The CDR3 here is CASSYGASGAPDTQYF. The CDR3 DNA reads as TGTGCCAGTAGTTACGGGGCTAGCGGAGCCCCAGATACGCAGTATTTT.

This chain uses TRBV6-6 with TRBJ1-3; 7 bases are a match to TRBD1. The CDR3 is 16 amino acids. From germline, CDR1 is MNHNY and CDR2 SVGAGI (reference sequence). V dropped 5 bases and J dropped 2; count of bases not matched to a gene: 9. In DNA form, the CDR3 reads TGTGCCAGCAGTGCCATCGGGACAGCAACTGGAAACACCATATATTTT. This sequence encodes CASSAIGTATGNTIYF.

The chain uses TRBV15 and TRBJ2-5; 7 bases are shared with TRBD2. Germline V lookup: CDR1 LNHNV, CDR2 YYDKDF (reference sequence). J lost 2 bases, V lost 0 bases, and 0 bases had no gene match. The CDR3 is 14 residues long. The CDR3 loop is CATSREGLQETQYF. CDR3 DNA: TGTGCCACCAGCAGAGAGGGACTACAAGAGACCCAGTACTTC.

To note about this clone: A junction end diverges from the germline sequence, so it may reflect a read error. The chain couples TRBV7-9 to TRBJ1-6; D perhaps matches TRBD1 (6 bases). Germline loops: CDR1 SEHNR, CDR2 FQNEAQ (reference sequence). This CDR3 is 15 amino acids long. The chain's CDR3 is CASSAQGSSNSPLHF. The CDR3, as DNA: TGTGCCAGCAGCGCGCAGGGGTCCTCTAATTCACCCCTCCACTTT. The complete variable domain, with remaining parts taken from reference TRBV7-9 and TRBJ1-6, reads DTGVSQNPRHKITKRGQNVTFRCDPISEHNRLYWYRQTLGQGPEFLTYFQNEAQLEKSRLLSDRFSAERPKGSFSTLEIQRTEQGDSAMYLCASSAQGSSNSPLHFGNGTRLTVT.

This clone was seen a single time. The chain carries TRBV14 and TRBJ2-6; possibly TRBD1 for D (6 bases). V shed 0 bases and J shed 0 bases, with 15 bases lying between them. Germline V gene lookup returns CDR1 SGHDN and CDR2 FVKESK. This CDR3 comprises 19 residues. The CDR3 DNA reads TGTGCCAGCAGCCAAGAATTGGACAGACCCCACTCTGGGGCCAACGTCCTGACTTTC. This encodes CASSQELDRPHSGANVLTF. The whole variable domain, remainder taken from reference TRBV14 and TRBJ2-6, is EAGVTQFPSHSVIEKGQTVTLRCDPISGHDNLYWYRRVMGKEIKFLLHFVKESKQDESGMPNNRFLAERTGGTYSTLKVQPAELEDSGVYFCASSQELDRPHSGANVLTFGAGSRLTVL.

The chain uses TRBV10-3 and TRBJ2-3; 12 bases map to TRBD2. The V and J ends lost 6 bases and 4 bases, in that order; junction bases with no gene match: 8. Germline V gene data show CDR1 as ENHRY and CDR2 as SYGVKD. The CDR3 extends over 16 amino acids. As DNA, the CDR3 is TGTGCCATCAGCCCTCAGACTAGCGGGAGTGCAGATACGCAGTATTTT. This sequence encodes CAISPQTSGSADTQYF.

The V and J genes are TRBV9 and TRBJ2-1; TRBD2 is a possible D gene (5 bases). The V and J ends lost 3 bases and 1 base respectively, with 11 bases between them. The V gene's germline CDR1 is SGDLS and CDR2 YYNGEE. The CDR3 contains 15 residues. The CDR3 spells CASSAQTTSYNEQFF. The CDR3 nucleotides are TGTGCCAGCAGCGCACAGACTACTTCCTACAATGAGCAGTTCTTC.

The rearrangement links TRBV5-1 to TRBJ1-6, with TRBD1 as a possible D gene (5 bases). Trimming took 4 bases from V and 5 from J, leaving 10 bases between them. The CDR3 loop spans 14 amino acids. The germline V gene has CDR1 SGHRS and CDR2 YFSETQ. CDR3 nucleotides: TGCGCCAGCAGCGTTGACAGTAATAATTCACCCCTCCACTTT. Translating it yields CASSVDSNNSPLHF.

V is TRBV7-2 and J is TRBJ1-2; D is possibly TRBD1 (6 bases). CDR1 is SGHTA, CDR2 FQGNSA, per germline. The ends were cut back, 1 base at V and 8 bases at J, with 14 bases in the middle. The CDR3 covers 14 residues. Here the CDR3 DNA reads TGTGCCAGCAGCTTAGGAGGGGGTCGGGGCGGCTACACCTTC. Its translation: CASSLGGGRGGYTF.